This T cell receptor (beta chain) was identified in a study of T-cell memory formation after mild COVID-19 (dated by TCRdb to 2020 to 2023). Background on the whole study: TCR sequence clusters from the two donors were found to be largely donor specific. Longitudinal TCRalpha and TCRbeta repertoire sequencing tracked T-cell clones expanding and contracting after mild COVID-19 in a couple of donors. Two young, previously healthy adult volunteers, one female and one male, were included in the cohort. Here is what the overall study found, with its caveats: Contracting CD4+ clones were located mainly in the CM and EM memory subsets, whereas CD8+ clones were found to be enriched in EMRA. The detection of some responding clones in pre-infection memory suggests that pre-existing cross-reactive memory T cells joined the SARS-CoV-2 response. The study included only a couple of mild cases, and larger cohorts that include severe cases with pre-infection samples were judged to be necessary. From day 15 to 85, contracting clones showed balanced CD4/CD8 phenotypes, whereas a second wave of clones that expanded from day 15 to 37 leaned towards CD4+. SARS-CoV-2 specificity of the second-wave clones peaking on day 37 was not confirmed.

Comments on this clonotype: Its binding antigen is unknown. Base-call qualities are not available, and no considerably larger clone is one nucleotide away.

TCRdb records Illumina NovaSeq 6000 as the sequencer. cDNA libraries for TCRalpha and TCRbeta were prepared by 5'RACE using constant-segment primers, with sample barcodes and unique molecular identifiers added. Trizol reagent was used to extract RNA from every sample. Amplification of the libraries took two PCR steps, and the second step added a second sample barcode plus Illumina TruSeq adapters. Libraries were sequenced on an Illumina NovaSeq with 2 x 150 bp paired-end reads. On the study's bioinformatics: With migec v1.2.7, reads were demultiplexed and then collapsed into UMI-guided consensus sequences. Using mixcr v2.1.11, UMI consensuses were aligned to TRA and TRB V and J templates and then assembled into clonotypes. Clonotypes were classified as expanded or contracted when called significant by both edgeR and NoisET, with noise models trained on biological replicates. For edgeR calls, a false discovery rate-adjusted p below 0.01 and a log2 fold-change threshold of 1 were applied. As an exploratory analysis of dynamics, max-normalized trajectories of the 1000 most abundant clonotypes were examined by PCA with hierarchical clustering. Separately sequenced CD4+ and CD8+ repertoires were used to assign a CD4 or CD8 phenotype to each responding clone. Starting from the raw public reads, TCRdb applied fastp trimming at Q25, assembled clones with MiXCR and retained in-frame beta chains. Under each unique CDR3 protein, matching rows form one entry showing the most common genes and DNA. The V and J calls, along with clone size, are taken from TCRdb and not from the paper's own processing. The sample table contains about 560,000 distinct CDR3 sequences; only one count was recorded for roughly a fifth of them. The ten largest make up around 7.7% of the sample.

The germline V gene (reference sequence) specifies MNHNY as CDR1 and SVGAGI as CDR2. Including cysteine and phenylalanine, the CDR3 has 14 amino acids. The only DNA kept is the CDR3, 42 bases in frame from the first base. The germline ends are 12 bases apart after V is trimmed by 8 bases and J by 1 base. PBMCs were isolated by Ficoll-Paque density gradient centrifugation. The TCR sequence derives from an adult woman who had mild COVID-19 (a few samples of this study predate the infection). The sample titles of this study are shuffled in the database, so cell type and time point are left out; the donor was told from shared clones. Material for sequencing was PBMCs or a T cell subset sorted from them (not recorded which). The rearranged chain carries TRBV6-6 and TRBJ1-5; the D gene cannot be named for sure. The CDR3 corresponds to CASGREGSNQPQHF. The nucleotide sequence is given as TGTGCCAGCGGGCGCGAGGGAAGCAATCAGCCCCAGCATTTT.